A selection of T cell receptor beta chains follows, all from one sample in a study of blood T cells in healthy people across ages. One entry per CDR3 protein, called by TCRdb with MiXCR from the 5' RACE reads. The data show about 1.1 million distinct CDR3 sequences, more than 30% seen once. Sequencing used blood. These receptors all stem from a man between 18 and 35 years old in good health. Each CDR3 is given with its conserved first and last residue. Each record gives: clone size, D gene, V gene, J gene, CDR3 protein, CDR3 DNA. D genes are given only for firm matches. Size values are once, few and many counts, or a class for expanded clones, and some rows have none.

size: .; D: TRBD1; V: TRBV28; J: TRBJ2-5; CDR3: CATSLTGALQETQYF; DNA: TGTGCCACCTCACTGACAGGGGCCCTCCAAGAGACCCAGTACTTC
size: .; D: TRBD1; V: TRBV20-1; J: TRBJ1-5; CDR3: CSARGPPGQGAFQPQHF; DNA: TGCAGTGCTAGAGGTCCTCCGGGACAGGGGGCTTTTCAGCCCCAGCATTTT
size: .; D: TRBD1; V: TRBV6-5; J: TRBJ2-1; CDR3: CAGSRLGQGMDEQFF; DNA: TGTGCCGGCAGCCGTTTAGGACAGGGGATGGATGAGCAGTTCTTC
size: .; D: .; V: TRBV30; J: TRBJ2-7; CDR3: CAWSAASYHVSYEQYF; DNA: TGTGCCTGGAGTGCGGCTTCTTACCATGTTTCCTACGAGCAGTACTTC
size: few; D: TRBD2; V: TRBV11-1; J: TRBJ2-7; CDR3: CASSSLAGGSYEQYF; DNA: TGTGCCAGCAGCTCACTAGCGGGGGGGTCCTACGAGCAGTACTTC
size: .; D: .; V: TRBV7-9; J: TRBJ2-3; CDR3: CASRDTDGTDTQYF; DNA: TGTGCCAGCAGGGATACGGACGGCACAGATACGCAGTATTTT
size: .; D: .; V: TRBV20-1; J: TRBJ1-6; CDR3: CSGRGRANSPLHF; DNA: TGCAGTGGTAGGGGACGTGCAAATTCACCCCTCCACTTT
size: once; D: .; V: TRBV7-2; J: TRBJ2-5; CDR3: CASSLDWDRETQYF; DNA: TGTGCCAGCAGCTTAGATTGGGACCGAGAGACCCAGTACTTC
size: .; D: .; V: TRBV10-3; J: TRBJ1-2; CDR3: CAISNGQPVYGYTF; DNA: TGTGCCATCAGTAACGGACAGCCGGTCTATGGCTACACCTTC
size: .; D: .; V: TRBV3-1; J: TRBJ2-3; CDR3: CASSSYGDTQYF; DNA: TGTGCCAGCAGCTCATATGGCGATACGCAGTATTTT
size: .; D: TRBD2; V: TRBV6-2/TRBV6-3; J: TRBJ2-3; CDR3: CASRKTSGGLDTQYF; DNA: TGTGCCAGCAGAAAGACTAGCGGGGGTTTAGATACGCAGTATTTT
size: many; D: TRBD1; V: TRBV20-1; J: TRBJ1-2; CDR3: CSAREWGQFYGYTF; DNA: TGCAGTGCTAGAGAATGGGGACAGTTCTATGGCTACACCTTC
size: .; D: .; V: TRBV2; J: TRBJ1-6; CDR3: CASSRGARGSYPPLHF; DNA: TGTGCCAGCAGTCGGGGGGCGAGGGGATCTTATCCACCCCTCCACTTT
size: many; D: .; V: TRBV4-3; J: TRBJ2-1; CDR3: CASSQDGETSYNEQFF; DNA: TGCGCCAGCAGCCAAGATGGGGAGACAAGCTACAATGAGCAGTTCTTC
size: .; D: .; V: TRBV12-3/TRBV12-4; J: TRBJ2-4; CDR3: CASSRQVAKNIQYF; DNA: TGTGCCAGCAGCCGTCAAGTAGCCAAAAACATTCAGTACTTC
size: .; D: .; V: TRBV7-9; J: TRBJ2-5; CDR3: CASRGSWEETQYF; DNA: TGTGCCAGCAGGGGGTCATGGGAAGAGACCCAGTACTTC
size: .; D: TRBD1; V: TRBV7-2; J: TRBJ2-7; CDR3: CASSPMGQGYNEQYF; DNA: TGTGCCAGCAGCCCAATGGGACAGGGGTACAATGAGCAGTACTTC
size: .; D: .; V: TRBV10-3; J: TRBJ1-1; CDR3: CAISVKAGETEAFF; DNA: TGTGCCATCAGTGTCAAGGCAGGGGAAACTGAAGCTTTCTTT
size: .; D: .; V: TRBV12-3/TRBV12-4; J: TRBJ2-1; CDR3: CASQRVSYNEQFF; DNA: TGTGCCAGTCAGCGAGTGTCCTACAATGAGCAGTTCTTC
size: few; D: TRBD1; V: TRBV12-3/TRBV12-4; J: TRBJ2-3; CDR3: CASSPTGADTDTQYF; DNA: TGTGCCAGCAGCCCGACAGGGGCGGACACAGATACGCAGTATTTT
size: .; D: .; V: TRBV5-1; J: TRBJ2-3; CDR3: CASSPRASDTQYF; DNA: TGCGCCAGCAGCCCCCGGGCATCAGATACGCAGTATTTT
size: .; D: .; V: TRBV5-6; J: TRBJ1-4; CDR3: CASSVGGGEDEKLFF; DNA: TGTGCCAGCAGCGTGGGGGGAGGGGAGGACGAAAAACTGTTTTTT
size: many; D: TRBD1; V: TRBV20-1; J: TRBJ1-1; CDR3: CSARQGGAEAFF; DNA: TGCAGTGCTAGACAGGGGGGAGCTGAAGCTTTCTTT
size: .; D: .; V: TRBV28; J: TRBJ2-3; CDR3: CASSSTADTRYF; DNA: TGTGCCAGCAGTTCTACAGCAGATACGCGGTATTTT
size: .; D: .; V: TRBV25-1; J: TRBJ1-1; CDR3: CASSEWGNTEAFF; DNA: TGTGCCAGCAGTGAATGGGGGAACACTGAAGCTTTCTTT
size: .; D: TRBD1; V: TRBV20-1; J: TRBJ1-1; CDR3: CSAWDREGGNTEAFF; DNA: TGCAGTGCTTGGGACAGGGAGGGTGGCAACACTGAAGCTTTCTTT
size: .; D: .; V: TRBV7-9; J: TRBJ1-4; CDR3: CASSSPRTEELFF; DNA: TGTGCCAGCAGCTCTCCGCGGACCGAGGAACTGTTTTTT
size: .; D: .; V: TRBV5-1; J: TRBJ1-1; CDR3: CASSFMANTEAFF; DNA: TGCGCCAGCAGCTTTATGGCTAACACTGAAGCTTTCTTT
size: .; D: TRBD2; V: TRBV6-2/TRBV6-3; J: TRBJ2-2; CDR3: CASSTSSGNTGELFF; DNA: TGTGCCAGCAGTACCTCTAGCGGAAACACCGGGGAGCTGTTTTTT
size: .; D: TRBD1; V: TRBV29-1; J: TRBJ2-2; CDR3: CSVQDRGLSGELFF; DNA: TGCAGCGTTCAGGACAGGGGATTGTCCGGGGAGCTGTTTTTT
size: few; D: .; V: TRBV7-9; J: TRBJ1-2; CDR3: CASSPEGGNYGYTF; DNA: TGTGCCAGCAGCCCGGAAGGAGGGAACTATGGCTACACCTTC
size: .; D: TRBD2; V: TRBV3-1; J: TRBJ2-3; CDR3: CASSQTGGDASTDTQYF; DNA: TGTGCCAGCAGCCAAACTGGGGGGGACGCTAGCACAGATACGCAGTATTTT